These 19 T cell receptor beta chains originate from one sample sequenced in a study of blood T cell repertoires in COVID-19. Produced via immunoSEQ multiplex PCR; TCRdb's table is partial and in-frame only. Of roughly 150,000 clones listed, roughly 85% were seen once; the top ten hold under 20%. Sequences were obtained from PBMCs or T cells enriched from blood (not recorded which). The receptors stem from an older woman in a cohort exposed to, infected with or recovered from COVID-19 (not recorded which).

The CDR3 here is CASSLGQGITSGNTIYF. For the CDR3, the DNA is TGTGCCAGCAGCTTGGGACAGGGGATCACCTCTGGAAACACCATATATTTT. This chain uses TRBV7-8 with TRBJ1-3, with 10 bases fitting TRBD1. In germline, CDR1 is SGHVS, CDR2 FQNEAQ. The CDR3 is 17 residues long. V shed 3 bases and J 0 bases; nucleotides not matched to a gene: 5.

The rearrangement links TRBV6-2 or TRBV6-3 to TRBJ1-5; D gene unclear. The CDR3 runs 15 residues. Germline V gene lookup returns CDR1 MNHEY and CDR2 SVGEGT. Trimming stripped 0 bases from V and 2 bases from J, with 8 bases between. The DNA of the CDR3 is TGTGCCAGCAGTTACTCGAGACGGGGCAATCAGCCCCAGCATTTT. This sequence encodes CASSYSRRGNQPQHF.

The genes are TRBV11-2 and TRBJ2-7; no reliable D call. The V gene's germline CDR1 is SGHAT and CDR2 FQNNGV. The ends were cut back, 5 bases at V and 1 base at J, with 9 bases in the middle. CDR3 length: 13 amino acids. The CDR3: CASSRTVSYEQYF. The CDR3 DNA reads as TGTGCCAGCAGCCGTACAGTATCCTACGAGCAGTACTTC. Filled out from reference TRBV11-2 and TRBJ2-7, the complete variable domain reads EAGVAQSPRYKIIEKRQSVAFWCNPISGHATLYWYQQILGQGPKLLIQFQNNGVVDDSQLPKDRFSAERLKGVDSTLKIQPAKLEDSAVYLCASSRTVSYEQYFGPGTRLTVT.

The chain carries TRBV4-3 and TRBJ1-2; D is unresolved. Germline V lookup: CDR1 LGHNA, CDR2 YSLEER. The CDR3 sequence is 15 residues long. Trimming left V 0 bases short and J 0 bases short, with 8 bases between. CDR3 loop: CASSQETQPNYGYTF. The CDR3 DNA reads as TGCGCCAGCAGCCAAGAGACTCAACCTAACTATGGCTACACCTTC.

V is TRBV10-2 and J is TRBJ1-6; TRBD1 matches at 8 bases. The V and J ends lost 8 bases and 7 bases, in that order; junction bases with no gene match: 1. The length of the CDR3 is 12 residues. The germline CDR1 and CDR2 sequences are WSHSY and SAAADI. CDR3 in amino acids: CASGQGNSPLHF. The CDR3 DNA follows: TGCGCCAGCGGACAGGGAAATTCACCCCTCCACTTT.

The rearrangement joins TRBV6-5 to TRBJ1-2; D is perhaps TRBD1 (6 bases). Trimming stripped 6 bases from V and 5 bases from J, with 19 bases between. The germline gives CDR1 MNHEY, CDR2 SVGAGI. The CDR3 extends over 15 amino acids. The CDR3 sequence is CASRPSNGQSYGYTF. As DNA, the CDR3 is TGTGCCAGCAGACCCTCAAACGGACAGTCTTATGGCTACACCTTC.

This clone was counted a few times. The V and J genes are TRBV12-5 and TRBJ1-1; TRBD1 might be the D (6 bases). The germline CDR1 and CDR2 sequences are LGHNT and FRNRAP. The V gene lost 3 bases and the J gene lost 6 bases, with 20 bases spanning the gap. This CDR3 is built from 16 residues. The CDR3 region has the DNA TGTGCTAGTGGTTTAAGACAGGAAACACACAACGCTGAAGCTTTCTTT. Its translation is CASGLRQETHNAEAFF. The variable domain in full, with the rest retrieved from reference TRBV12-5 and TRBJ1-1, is DARVTQTPRHKVTEMGQEVTMRCQPILGHNTVFWYRQTMMQGLELLAYFRNRAPLDDSGMPKDRFSAEMPDATLATLKIQPSEPRDSAVYFCASGLRQETHNAEAFFGQGTRLTVV.

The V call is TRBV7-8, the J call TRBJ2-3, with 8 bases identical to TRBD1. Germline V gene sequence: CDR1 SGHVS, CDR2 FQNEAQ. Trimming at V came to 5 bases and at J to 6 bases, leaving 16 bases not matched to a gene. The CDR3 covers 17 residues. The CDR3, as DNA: TGTGCCAGCAGCCTACTAGGGACAGGCGCCTTTCTGGATACGCAGTATTTT. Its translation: CASSLLGTGAFLDTQYF.

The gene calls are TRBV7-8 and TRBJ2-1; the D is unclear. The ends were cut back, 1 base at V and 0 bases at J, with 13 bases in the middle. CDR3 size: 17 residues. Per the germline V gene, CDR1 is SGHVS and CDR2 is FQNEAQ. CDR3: CASSLGGALSSYNEQFF. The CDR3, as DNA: TGTGCCAGCAGCTTAGGCGGAGCCCTGAGCTCCTACAATGAGCAGTTCTTC. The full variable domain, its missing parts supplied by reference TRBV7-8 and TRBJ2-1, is GAGVSQSPRYKVAKRGQDVALRCDPISGHVSLFWYQQALGQGPEFLTYFQNEAQLDKSGLPSDRFFAERPEGSVSTLKIQRTQQEDSAVYLCASSLGGALSSYNEQFFGPGTRLTVL.

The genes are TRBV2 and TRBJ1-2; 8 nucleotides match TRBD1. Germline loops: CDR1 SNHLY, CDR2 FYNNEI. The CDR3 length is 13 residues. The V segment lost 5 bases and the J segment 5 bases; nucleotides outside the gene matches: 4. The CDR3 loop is CASSLGQGYGYTF. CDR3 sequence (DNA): TGTGCCAGCAGTCTCGGACAGGGTTATGGCTACACCTTC.

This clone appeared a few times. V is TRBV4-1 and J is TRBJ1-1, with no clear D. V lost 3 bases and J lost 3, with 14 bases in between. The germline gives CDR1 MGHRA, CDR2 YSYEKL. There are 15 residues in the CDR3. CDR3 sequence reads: CASSQGPTRDTEAFF. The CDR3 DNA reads TGCGCCAGCAGCCAGGGTCCTACCCGGGACACTGAAGCTTTCTTT.

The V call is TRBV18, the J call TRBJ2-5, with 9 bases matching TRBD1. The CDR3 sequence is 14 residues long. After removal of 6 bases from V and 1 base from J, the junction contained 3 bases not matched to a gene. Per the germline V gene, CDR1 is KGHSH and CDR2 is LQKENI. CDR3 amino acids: CASSPDRGQETQYF. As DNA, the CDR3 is TGTGCCAGCTCCCCGGACAGGGGCCAAGAGACCCAGTACTTC.

In DNA, the CDR3 is TGCGCCAGCCGTAAGACAGGGAAAGAGACCCAGTACTTC. Translation: CASRKTGKETQYF. This chain connects TRBV4-1 to TRBJ2-5; 7 nucleotides align to TRBD1. The CDR3 spans 13 residues. Looked up from germline, CDR1 is MGHRA and CDR2 is YSYEKL. V was pared by 8 bases and J by 3 bases, with 6 bases of the junction left unmatched.

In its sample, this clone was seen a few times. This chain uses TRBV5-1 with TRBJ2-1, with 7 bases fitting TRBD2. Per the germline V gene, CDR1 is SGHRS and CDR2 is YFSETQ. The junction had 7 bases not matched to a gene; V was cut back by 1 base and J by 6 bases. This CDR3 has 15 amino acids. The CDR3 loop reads CASSLRGLAVNEQFF. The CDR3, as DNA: TGCGCCAGCAGCTTGAGGGGCCTAGCGGTCAATGAGCAGTTCTTC.

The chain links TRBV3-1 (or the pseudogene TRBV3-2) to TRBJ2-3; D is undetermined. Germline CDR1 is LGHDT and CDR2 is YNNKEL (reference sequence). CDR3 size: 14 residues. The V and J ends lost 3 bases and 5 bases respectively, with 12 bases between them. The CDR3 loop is CASSHWSRVDTQYF. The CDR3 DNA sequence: TGTGCCAGCAGCCACTGGTCCCGGGTAGATACGCAGTATTTT.

CDR3 in DNA: TGCAGCGCCAGCGGAGAGGGAGCTTTCTTT. Residues: CSASGEGAFF. The chain carries TRBV29-1 and TRBJ1-1; unclear D gene. V lost 7 bases and J 10 bases, leaving 13 bases between the germline ends. The CDR3 is 10 amino acids. Germline V gene data show CDR1 as SQVTM and CDR2 as ANQGSEA.

CDR3 sequence reads: CASRHLGTEAFF. In DNA, the CDR3 is TGTGCCAGCAGGCACCTCGGCACTGAAGCTTTCTTT. The rearrangement uses TRBV28 and TRBJ1-1; D gene ambiguous. The CDR3 contains 12 residues. Trimming cost V 6 bases and J 4 bases, with 9 bases left between them. Germline CDR1 and CDR2: MDHEN and SYDVKM.

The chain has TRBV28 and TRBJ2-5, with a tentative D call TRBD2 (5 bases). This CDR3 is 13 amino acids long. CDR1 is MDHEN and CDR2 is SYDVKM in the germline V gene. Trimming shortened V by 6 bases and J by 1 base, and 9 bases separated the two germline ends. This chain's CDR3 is CASSRTLQETQYF. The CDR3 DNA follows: TGTGCCAGCAGCCGGACTCTCCAAGAGACCCAGTACTTC.

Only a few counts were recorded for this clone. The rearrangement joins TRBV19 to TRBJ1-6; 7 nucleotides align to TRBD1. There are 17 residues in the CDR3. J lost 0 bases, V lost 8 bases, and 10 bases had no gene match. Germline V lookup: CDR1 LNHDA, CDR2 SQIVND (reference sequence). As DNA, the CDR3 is TGTGCCAGTTCTCCTCGACAGGGAAGCTCCTATAATTCACCCCTCCACTTT. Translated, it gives CASSPRQGSSYNSPLHF.